This T cell receptor (beta chain) was found in a study of tumor-infiltrating lymphocytes in primary liver carcinoma. Background on the study: The patient group consisted of men and women aged 30 to 69 years. The study obtained roughly 3.65 to 7.13 million productive TCRbeta reads per sample, similar across tissue types. Findings of the study overall: Against blood, tumors held a significantly higher top-250-clone fraction (p = 0.039).

A word on this clonotype: Its cognate antigen is unknown.

Scientists recovered RNA and DNA together from about 20-30 mg of unsorted bulk tissue. Between the trimmed V and J ends, which lost 5 bases and 6 bases, there was a span of 10 bases. CDR1 and CDR2 (germline): SGHTA, FQGTGA. This CDR3 region has 13 residues. Constant-region priming of about 0.5 ug total RNA yielded TCR beta cDNA. Slightly modified ARM-PCR with three nested multiplex PCR rounds yielded TCR beta libraries. A C-beta reverse primer was combined with TRBV1-TRBV30 forward primers in the first two PCR rounds, and each round had roughly 11 cycles. Using its own MiXCR run on the multiplex PCR reads, TCRdb lists one record per CDR3 protein. This sample carries about 120,000 distinct CDR3 sequences, roughly 75% of them seen once, and the ten largest clones take about 8%.

Sequencing was performed on tumor-adjacent normal liver tissue. V is TRBV7-3 and J is TRBJ2-2, with a possible D match to TRBD1 (6 bases). This receptor was obtained from a woman in her sixties with primary liver carcinoma and hepatitis B virus infection. CDR3 nucleotide sequence: TGTGCCAGCAGCGTCAGGGGAGCCGGGGAGCTGTTTTTT. Its translation is CASSVRGAGELFF.